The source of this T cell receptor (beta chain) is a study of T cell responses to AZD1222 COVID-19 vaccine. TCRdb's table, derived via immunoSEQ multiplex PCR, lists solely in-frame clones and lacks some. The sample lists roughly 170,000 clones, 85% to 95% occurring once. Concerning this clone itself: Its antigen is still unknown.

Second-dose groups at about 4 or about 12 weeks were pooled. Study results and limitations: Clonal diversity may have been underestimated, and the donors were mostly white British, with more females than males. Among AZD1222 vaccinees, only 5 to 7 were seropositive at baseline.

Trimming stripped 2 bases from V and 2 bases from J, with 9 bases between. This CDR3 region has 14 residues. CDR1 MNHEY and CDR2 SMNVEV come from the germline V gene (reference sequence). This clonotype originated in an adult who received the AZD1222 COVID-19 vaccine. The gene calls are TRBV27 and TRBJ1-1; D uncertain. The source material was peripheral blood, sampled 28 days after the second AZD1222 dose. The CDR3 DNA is TGTGCCAGCAGTTTAGACCGCCTAAACACTGAAGCTTTCTTT. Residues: CASSLDRLNTEAFF.